Here is one T cell receptor (beta chain) with its context. What it recognizes is unknown. The sample comes from a study of post-analysis software for immune sequencing data. Study outcomes and limitations: The authors found that F measure strongly co-clustered same-batch samples. A handful of TRBV segments were more frequent in patients than controls; TRBV5-6, TRBV5-1 and TRBV20-1 belonged to this group.

TCR beta cDNA libraries had unique molecular identifiers. Using its own MiXCR run on the PCR reads, TCRdb lists one record per CDR3 protein. The table shows hundreds of thousands of distinct CDR3 sequences, with 59% occurring only once. The CDR3 spans 12 residues. In germline, CDR1 is SQVTM, CDR2 ANQGSEA. V was trimmed by 6 bases and J by 6 bases, leaving 14 bases between them. The sequencing input was blood. The chain links TRBV29-1 to TRBJ1-1, with D unresolved. This sequence originates from a girl aged 2-10 years with multiple sclerosis. CDR3 bases: TGCAGCGTCCTGTTGCCAAGTCCTGAAGCTTTCTTT. Encoded protein: CSVLLPSPEAFF.